The 17 T cell receptor beta chains below were found in one sample sequenced in a study of T cells after yellow fever vaccination. TCRdb fed the 5' RACE reads into MiXCR, producing one record per CDR3 protein. The sample contains roughly 74,000 distinct CDR3 sequences, roughly 7.4% of which appear only once. The specimen was CD8+ T cells sorted from PBMCs, collected around 5 days after the first yellow fever vaccination. The receptors originated from a man aged 18 to 29 who received the YFV17D yellow fever vaccine.

This clonotype was counted at least ten times. The chain joins TRBV7-2 to TRBJ2-1, with 8 bases identical to TRBD2. V was clipped by 2 bases and J by 0 bases; unmatched bases: 0. This CDR3 is built from 15 residues. Germline-derived CDR1 and CDR2 are SGHTA and FQGNSA. The CDR3 protein is CASSLSGGSYNEQFF. Written as DNA, the CDR3 is TGTGCCAGCAGCTTAAGCGGGGGCTCCTACAATGAGCAGTTCTTC.

This clonotype was seen more than once but under ten times. The gene calls are TRBV29-1 and TRBJ2-1, with D perhaps being TRBD1 or TRBD2 (5 bases each). CDR1 is SQVTM, CDR2 ANQGSEA, per germline. Trimming took off 7 bases at V and 3 bases at J, with 25 bases between the two ends. There are 17 residues in the CDR3. CDR3 protein: CSAAGTRYWADYNEQFF. In nucleotides, the CDR3 is TGCAGCGCTGCCGGGACCCGGTACTGGGCTGACTACAATGAGCAGTTCTTC.

The chain recombines TRBV4-2 with TRBJ1-2; TRBD1 matches 7 bases. The CDR3 sequence is 15 residues long. Trimming cost V 3 bases and J 4 bases; bases outside gene matches: 8. Germline CDR1 is LGHNA and CDR2 is YNFKEQ. CDR3 DNA sequence: TGTGCCAGCAGCCAGCGGACAGGAGGTGCCTATGGCTACACCTTC. Translating gives CASSQRTGGAYGYTF.

Many counts were recorded for this clonotype. The V and J genes are TRBV6-2 or TRBV6-3 and TRBJ2-7; D unclear. This CDR3 is 12 amino acids long. The V and J ends lost 7 bases and 3 bases respectively, with 10 bases between them. Germline assignment: CDR1 MNHEY and CDR2 SVGEGT. As DNA, the CDR3 is TGTGCCAGCACCCGGTCGGACTACGAGCAGTACTTC. This codes for CASTRSDYEQYF.

This clonotype showed up just a few times. The V and J genes are TRBV19 and TRBJ1-1; D is possibly TRBD1 (5 bases). CDR3 length equals 17 residues. Germline V gene data show CDR1 as LNHDA and CDR2 as SQIVND (reference sequence). V lost 6 bases and J 1 base, leaving 21 bases between the germline ends. CDR3 region: CASSANRMGHQNTEAFF. The CDR3 nucleotides are TGTGCCAGTAGCGCCAACCGGATGGGGCACCAGAACACTGAAGCTTTCTTT.

The chain uses TRBV12-5 and TRBJ2-1; weak D call: TRBD2 (6 bases). CDR1 and CDR2 (germline): LGHNT, FRNRAP. Deletions cut 2 bases from V and 4 bases from J, with 6 bases between. This CDR3 is built from 13 residues. CDR3 sequence: CASGLREYNEQFF. DNA of the CDR3: TGTGCTAGTGGTTTGCGGGAGTACAATGAGCAGTTCTTC.

This clonotype was recorded at least ten times. This chain joins TRBV2 and TRBJ1-1; D unclear. CDR3 length: 11 residues. Trimming pared 9 bases from V and 0 bases from J, leaving 5 bases between. The germline V gene has CDR1 SNHLY and CDR2 FYNNEI. CDR3 DNA sequence: TGTGCCAGGGGATTGAACACTGAAGCTTTCTTT. It specifies CARGLNTEAFF.

There are a few counts of this clonotype. The V and J genes are TRBV11-2 and TRBJ2-7; D is ambiguous. Trimming removed 2 bases at V and 2 bases at J, with 7 bases between. The CDR3 contains 13 residues. From germline, CDR1 is SGHAT and CDR2 FQNNGV. CDR3 residues: CASSLNGPYEQYF. As DNA, the CDR3 is TGTGCCAGCAGCTTAAATGGACCCTACGAGCAGTACTTC.

This clonotype has ten or more counts. J is TRBJ2-7 and V is TRBV12-3 or TRBV12-4, with 8 positions matching TRBD2. There are 15 residues in the CDR3. V gave up 3 bases and J gave up 4 bases; unmatched junction bases: 8. CDR3 loop: CASSFGGGIFYEQYF. As DNA, the CDR3 is TGTGCCAGCAGTTTTGGCGGGGGGATTTTTTACGAGCAGTACTTC.

This clonotype was counted ten times or more. The genes are TRBV4-2 and TRBJ1-2; 9 nucleotides match TRBD1. This CDR3 contains 15 residues. The ends lost 5 bases at V and 2 bases at J; junction bases unmatched: 6. Per germline, CDR1 LGHNA and CDR2 YNFKEQ. CDR3 DNA sequence: TGTGCCAGCAGCGGACGGGACAGGGCCAACTATGGCTACACCTTC. Protein: CASSGRDRANYGYTF.

This clonotype has at least ten counts. The rearrangement joins TRBV7-2 to TRBJ2-2, with D perhaps TRBD1 (5 bases). The CDR3 runs to 16 residues. Per germline, CDR1 SGHTA and CDR2 FQGNSA. The germline V and J ends were trimmed by 1 base and 2 bases, with 11 bases remaining between them. This chain's CDR3 is CASSLEWGYNTGELFF. Written as DNA, the CDR3 is TGTGCCAGCAGCTTAGAGTGGGGCTATAACACCGGGGAGCTGTTTTTT.

The V and J genes are TRBV5-1 and TRBJ2-1; D is uncertain. Germline loops: CDR1 SGHRS, CDR2 YFSETQ. This CDR3 comprises 15 residues. V dropped 0 bases and J dropped 2 bases, with 9 bases sitting between them. This CDR3 is CASSLGWGTYNEQFF. The CDR3 DNA reads TGCGCCAGCAGCTTGGGTTGGGGTACCTACAATGAGCAGTTCTTC.

This clonotype was counted ten times or more. The rearrangement joins TRBV27 to TRBJ2-3; perhaps TRBD1 as D (6 bases). The CDR3 has 15 amino acids. Trimming shortened V by 2 bases and J by 3 bases, and 12 bases separated the two germline ends. The germline CDR1 and CDR2 sequences are MNHEY and SMNVEV (reference sequence). The CDR3 here is CASSLQGSRTDTQYF. In DNA form, the CDR3 reads TGTGCCAGCAGTTTACAGGGGTCGAGGACAGATACGCAGTATTTT.

V gene TRBV15 combines with J gene TRBJ2-3, with a weak D call TRBD2 (7 bases). The ends were cut back, 5 bases at V and 2 bases at J, with 14 bases in the middle. The CDR3 runs to 15 residues. Germline V gene lookup returns CDR1 LNHNV and CDR2 YYDKDF (reference sequence). The CDR3 protein is CATSVGGRLTDTQYF. The DNA of the CDR3 is TGTGCCACCAGCGTCGGGGGGCGTCTCACAGATACGCAGTATTTT.

This chain links TRBV5-6 with TRBJ2-3; D is undetermined. The CDR3 consists of 16 residues. Germline values: CDR1 SGHDT, CDR2 YYEEEE. Trimming pared 5 bases from V and 1 base from J, leaving 17 bases between. The chain's CDR3 is CASSLGLLAGTDTQYF. In DNA form, the CDR3 reads TGTGCCAGCAGTCTAGGGCTTCTGGCAGGCACAGATACGCAGTATTTT.

This chain connects TRBV3-1 to TRBJ2-1, with TRBD1 matching 7 bases. Trimming cost V 4 bases and J 4 bases; bases outside gene matches: 7. Per the germline V gene, CDR1 is LGHDT and CDR2 is YNNKEL (reference sequence). This CDR3 has 15 residues. CDR3 region: CASSLPGQLYNEQFF. The CDR3 DNA is TGTGCCAGCAGCCTGCCGGGACAGCTTTACAATGAGCAGTTCTTC.

In this sample, this clonotype turned up a few times. This chain uses TRBV9 with TRBJ2-5; D not certain. Per germline, CDR1 SGDLS and CDR2 YYNGEE. The length of the CDR3 is 15 residues. V was cut by 1 base and J by 1 base, with 11 bases left in between. The CDR3 region is CASSVSNGIQETQYF. CDR3 nucleotide sequence: TGTGCCAGCAGCGTATCGAACGGAATCCAAGAGACCCAGTACTTC.